The rows below give T cell receptor beta chains drawn from one sample of a study of T-cell reconstitution after alpha-beta-depleted transplantation in children. TCRdb redid the calling of the PCR reads with MiXCR, one entry per CDR3 protein. Of about 640,000 distinct CDR3 sequences listed, around 13% are singletons. The sequencing here drew on PBMCs, mostly from graft donor cells, taken 360 days after TCRalphabeta/CD19-depleted stem cell transplant. The receptor set was obtained from a male patient younger than 18 who had a stem cell transplant for acute myeloid leukemia, so the T cells may come from the graft donor. Both conserved end residues are part of each CDR3. Each record gives: D gene, clone size, V gene, J gene, CDR3 protein, CDR3 DNA. The D gene is left open where the match is weak. Rows give clone size only sometimes, using once, few, many, or a class for an expanded clone.

-,-,TRBV7-8,TRBJ2-7,CASSRTTRGYEQYF,TGTGCCAGCAGCCGGACGACGCGGGGATACGAGCAGTACTTC
-,few,TRBV28,TRBJ1-5,CASALEAGENQPQHF,TGTGCCAGCGCCTTAGAGGCAGGGGAAAATCAGCCCCAGCATTTT
-,few,TRBV19,TRBJ2-5,CASKWVHEEAQETQYF,TGTGCCAGTAAATGGGTCCATGAGGAGGCCCAAGAGACCCAGTACTTC
-,-,TRBV29-1,TRBJ2-1,CSPPERDYYNEQFF,TGCAGCCCTCCGGAGCGTGACTACTACAATGAGCAGTTCTTC
-,many,TRBV12-3/TRBV12-4,TRBJ2-1,CAVGYNEQFF,TGTGCCGTAGGATACAATGAGCAGTTCTTC
TRBD1,-,TRBV7-8,TRBJ1-5,CASSLRTGTANYQPQHF,TGTGCCAGCAGCTTGAGGACCGGGACAGCAAATTATCAGCCCCAGCATTTT
TRBD2,-,TRBV20-1,TRBJ2-2,CSARGNSGSTGELFF,TGCAGTGCTAGAGGAAATAGCGGGAGTACCGGGGAGCTGTTTTTT
TRBD2,-,TRBV20-1,TRBJ2-1,CSARRVAGAGEQFF,TGCAGTGCGAGGAGAGTAGCGGGAGCGGGCGAGCAGTTCTTC
-,many,TRBV10-3,TRBJ2-3,CAISPTLQAVAQYF,TGTGCCATCAGCCCGACCCTCCAGGCGGTCGCGCAGTATTTT
-,many,TRBV12-3/TRBV12-4,TRBJ2-5,CASSLGRRQETQYF,TGTGCCAGCAGTTTGGGCAGGCGGCAAGAGACCCAGTACTTC
TRBD1,-,TRBV5-1,TRBJ1-1,CASSYLSRLKLRGAFF,TGCGCCAGCAGCTACTTATCAAGACTAAAGCTCAGGGGGGCTTTCTTT
-,many,TRBV20-1,TRBJ2-3,CSARDEASTDTQYF,TGCAGTGCTAGAGATGAGGCTAGCACAGATACGCAGTATTTT
-,-,TRBV3-1,TRBJ1-5,CASSQDWGDIQHF,TGTGCCAGCAGCCAAGATTGGGGAGACATCCAGCATTTT
TRBD2,many,TRBV3-1,TRBJ2-3,CASSQDFSGRAF,TGTGCCAGCAGCCAAGATTTTAGCGGGAGGGCCTTT
TRBD2,-,TRBV7-2,TRBJ2-7,CASRFQAGAGYEQYF,TGTGCCAGCAGGTTCCAAGCGGGAGCGGGCTACGAGCAGTACTTC
TRBD1,few,TRBV20-1,TRBJ2-7,CSATPGTGTYEQYF,TGCAGTGCTACGCCCGGGACAGGAACCTACGAGCAGTACTTC